A selection of T cell receptor beta chains follows, all from one sample in a study of regulatory T cells in long-lasting Graves disease. MiXCR, applied by TCRdb to the multiplex PCR reads, yields one record per CDR3 protein. The sample consists of approximately 470,000 distinct CDR3 sequences, less than 25% of them appearing once. Sequencing used peripheral blood mononuclear cells (PBMCs), obtained when the disease was refractory, from a patient treated with antithyroid drugs. These receptors all come from a female donor with Graves disease. The CDR3 runs from the conserved cysteine through the conserved F or W. A D gene is named only where the DNA matches it firmly. Part of the rows lack a size; the others show once, few, many or a class for expanded clones.

NA TRBJ1-1 TRBV28 few TGTGCCAGCAGTGATCAGCCCTCTGAAGCTTTCTTT CASSDQPSEAFF
NA TRBJ2-6 TRBV6-1 NA TGTGCCAGCAGTAGACAGGGGGCCAACGTCCTGACTTTC CASSRQGANVLTF
TRBD1 TRBJ1-5 TRBV2 many TGTGCCAGCAAAAGGGGGCTAAGGCAGGGCAATCAGCCCCAGCATTTT CASKRGLRQGNQPQHF
NA TRBJ2-6 TRBV10-3 NA TGTACCATCAGTGAGACCCCTTCCTCTGGGGCCAACGTCCTGACTTTC CTISETPSSGANVLTF
NA TRBJ1-2 TRBV6-2/TRBV6-3 many TGTGCCAGCAGTCAAGGGACACTTATGGGCTATGGCTACACCTTC CASSQGTLMGYGYTF
NA TRBJ2-7 TRBV6-1 many TGTGCCAGCAGTGCTGTTCCGGGCCTCCTCGACTACGAGCAGTACTTC CASSAVPGLLDYEQYF
TRBD2 TRBJ2-5 TRBV28 many TGTGCCAGCAGGAGGTCGGGGGGGGTGGAGACCCAGTACTTC CASRRSGGVETQYF
NA TRBJ1-2 TRBV6-1 many TGTGCCAGCCAAACCCCACATGCCGGCTACACCTTC CASQTPHAGYTF
NA TRBJ2-2 TRBV9 NA TGTGCCAGCAACCGCGAGTCCGGGGAGCTGTTTTTT CASNRESGELFF
TRBD2 TRBJ2-7 TRBV5-6 many TGTGCCAGCAGCTCCACCGGGACTAGCTCCTACGAGCAGTACTTC CASSSTGTSSYEQYF
NA TRBJ2-5 TRBV6-1 many TGTGCCAGCAGCCGCTTCAGGGGCCACCAAGAGACCCAGTACTTC CASSRFRGHQETQYF
NA TRBJ1-2 TRBV29-1 many TGCAGCGTCCCTTCGGGGGGGGGCTACACCTTC CSVPSGGGYTF
TRBD1 TRBJ2-7 TRBV28 many TGTGCCAGCAAGGGGACAGGGACCTACGAGCAGTACTTC CASKGTGTYEQYF
NA TRBJ1-5 TRBV6-1 many TGTGCCTCGACAGAGTACAATCAGCCCCAGCATTTT CASTEYNQPQHF
NA TRBJ1-5 TRBV3-1 many TGTGCCAGCAGCCCTGGCTGGGGAAATCAGCCCCAGCATTTT CASSPGWGNQPQHF
TRBD2 TRBJ2-5 TRBV7-9 many TGTGCCAGCAGCCTCCCCGGGGGGTTCGCGGAGACCCAGTACTTC CASSLPGGFAETQYF
NA TRBJ1-5 TRBV20-1 NA TGCAGTGCTCCTATTGGCAATCAGCCCCAGCATTTT CSAPIGNQPQHF
NA TRBJ2-7 TRBV2 NA TGTGCCAGCAGCCAGACATGGGGCGGCTACGAGCAGTACTTC CASSQTWGGYEQYF
NA TRBJ1-3 TRBV2 NA TGTGCCCGCAGTGGTGGGAGATTCTCTGGAAACACCATATATTTT CARSGGRFSGNTIYF
NA TRBJ2-1 TRBV20-1 few TGCAGTGCCACTAGGTATGAGCAGTTCTTC CSATRYEQFF
TRBD1 TRBJ2-5 TRBV28 NA TGTGCCAGCAGTTTCGGACAGGGGGGGAACCAAGAGACCCAGTACTTC CASSFGQGGNQETQYF
NA TRBJ1-6 TRBV9 many TGTGCCAGCAGCGAGGCCCCAGGGTCACCCCTCCACTTT CASSEAPGSPLHF
NA TRBJ1-1 TRBV27 NA TGTGCCAGCAGCTTCAGGGTAGCGAACACTGAAGCTTTCTTT CASSFRVANTEAFF
NA TRBJ2-6 TRBV28 NA TGTGCCAGCAGTTTGGCTACCCCAAACGTCCTGACTTTC CASSLATPNVLTF
NA TRBJ1-2 TRBV6-4 NA TGTGCCAGCAGCTACCGGGACCCACGGGGCTACACCTTC CASSYRDPRGYTF
TRBD1 TRBJ2-7 TRBV6-1 many TGTGCCAGTCGAGACAGGGTCTACGAGCAGTACTTC CASRDRVYEQYF
NA TRBJ2-7 TRBV4-3 few TGCGCCAGCAGCCATGCCCGGTACTCCTACGAGCAGTACTTC CASSHARYSYEQYF
TRBD2 TRBJ2-4 TRBV3-1 many TGTGCCAGCAGTCCGGGCGGGAGTGGCATTCAGTACTTC CASSPGGSGIQYF
NA TRBJ1-5 TRBV24-1 many TGTGCTCAACATTCAGTCGGGGGTAGCAATCAGCCCCAGCATTTT CAQHSVGGSNQPQHF
TRBD2 TRBJ2-7 TRBV20-1 many TGCAGAGGGACTAGCGGGTTCTCCTACGAGCAGTACTTC CRGTSGFSYEQYF
NA TRBJ1-1 TRBV27 many TGTGCCAGCAGTTTAAAGGGGATGAACACTGAAGCTTTCTTT CASSLKGMNTEAFF
NA TRBJ1-1 TRBV6-2/TRBV6-3 few TGTGCCAGCTCAAGATCTAGGGATTCTGAAGCTTTCTTT CASSRSRDSEAFF
NA TRBJ2-7 TRBV7-9 NA TGTGCCAGCAGCTTCGGGCAGACCTACGAGCAGTACTTC CASSFGQTYEQYF
NA TRBJ1-2 TRBV27 many TGTGCCAGCAGTTTAAGTCTGGGGGCCGGTGGCTACACCTTC CASSLSLGAGGYTF
NA TRBJ2-7 TRBV4-1 NA TGTGCCAGCAGCCACCCCACTTCCGAGCAGTACTTC CASSHPTSEQYF
NA TRBJ2-7 TRBV28 many TGTGCCAGCAGTTTAGGCGGGGGCGACTACGAGCAGTACTTC CASSLGGGDYEQYF
NA TRBJ1-2 TRBV6-5 many TGTGCCAGCAGTTACTCTACTCATTCCTATGGCTACACCTTC CASSYSTHSYGYTF
TRBD1 TRBJ2-7 TRBV10-3 many TGTGCCATCAGCCCCGGGACAGAGGATTACGAGCAGTACTTC CAISPGTEDYEQYF
NA TRBJ2-5 TRBV4-1 few TGCGCCAGCAGCCAAGATCCAGCGGGAGAGACCCAGTACTTC CASSQDPAGETQYF
NA TRBJ1-2 TRBV12-3/TRBV12-4 many TGTGCCAGCAGTTTAGCGCTAAGGGGGGGAAACTATGGCTACACCTTC CASSLALRGGNYGYTF